Listed here are 19 T cell receptor beta chains from one sample, sequenced in a study of T cell responses to AZD1222 COVID-19 vaccine. The data were produced by immunoSEQ multiplex PCR, yet TCRdb's version contains in-frame clones alone and is incomplete. The sample shows approximately 84,000 clones, roughly 85% of them seen only once. The specimen was peripheral blood, collected 28 days after the second AZD1222 dose. The receptors shown here come from an adult who received the AZD1222 COVID-19 vaccine.

In its sample, this clone was seen a few times. The chain carries TRBV20-1 and TRBJ1-4; D uncertain. CDR1 and CDR2 from the germline V gene are DFQATT and SNEGSKA (reference sequence). With 3 bases removed from V and 7 bases from J, the gap between germline ends came to 12 bases. The CDR3 is made up of 13 amino acids. The CDR3 reads CSASSGLGEKLFF. The DNA of the CDR3 is TGCAGTGCTAGTTCGGGGTTAGGTGAAAAACTGTTTTTT.

The chain couples TRBV7-8 to TRBJ2-5; D unclear. CDR1 and CDR2 from the germline V gene are SGHVS and FQNEAQ. The V end was cut by 5 bases, the J end by 5 bases, with 9 bases between. The CDR3 extends over 12 amino acids. CDR3 sequence (DNA): TGTGCCAGCAGCCCCTCCCGGGAGACCCAGTACTTC. Its translation: CASSPSRETQYF.

The chain recombines TRBV12-5 with TRBJ1-5; D is perhaps TRBD1 (5 bases). Germline CDR1 and CDR2: LGHNT and FRNRAP. V was cut by 0 bases and J by 3 bases, with 15 bases left in between. This CDR3 contains 17 residues. Here the CDR3 DNA reads TGTGCTAGTGGTTTGGTACGGTTCAGACAGAACAATCAGCCCCAGCATTTT. Protein sequence: CASGLVRFRQNNQPQHF.

V and J are TRBV7-9 and TRBJ2-3; TRBD2 matches 9 bases. The J segment lost 4 bases and the V segment lost 3 bases, leaving 8 bases of the junction unmatched. This CDR3 is 16 amino acids long. CDR1 SEHNR and CDR2 FQNEAQ come from the germline V gene (reference sequence). CDR3 in DNA: TGTGCCAGCAGCTTTCTTTCTAGCGGGATCCCAGATACGCAGTATTTT. Translation gives CASSFLSSGIPDTQYF. Full variable domain (outside the CDR3, taken from reference TRBV7-9 and TRBJ2-3): DTGVSQNPRHKITKRGQNVTFRCDPISEHNRLYWYRQTLGQGPEFLTYFQNEAQLEKSRLLSDRFSAERPKGSFSTLEIQRTEQGDSAMYLCASSFLSSGIPDTQYFGPGTRLTVL.

This sequence joins TRBV9 and TRBJ1-6; TRBD1 might be the D (5 bases). Germline CDR1 reads SGDLS; CDR2 reads YYNGEE. Between the trimmed V and J ends, which lost 4 bases and 9 bases, there was a span of 14 bases. This CDR3 region has 14 residues. CDR3 nucleotide sequence: TGTGCCAGCAGCTTTCGGGACGATGGTTCACCCCTCCACTTT. The encoded protein is CASSFRDDGSPLHF.

V is TRBV11-2 and J is TRBJ2-5, with TRBD1 matching 7 bases. Looked up from germline, CDR1 is SGHAT and CDR2 is FQNNGV. The V segment lost 3 bases and the J segment 2 bases; nucleotides outside the gene matches: 3. CDR3 length equals 14 residues. CDR3 residues: CASSFRQGQETQYF. DNA for the CDR3: TGTGCCAGCAGCTTTCGACAGGGACAAGAGACCCAGTACTTC.

The chain couples TRBV19 to TRBJ2-7, with 7 bases lining up with TRBD1. The CDR3 is 16 amino acids. After removal of 4 bases from V and 0 bases from J, the junction contained 9 bases not matched to a gene. The germline V gene has CDR1 LNHDA and CDR2 SQIVND (reference sequence). The CDR3 DNA reads as TGTGCCAGTAGTAGGTCCACAGGGGTCGGCTCCTACGAGCAGTACTTC. This sequence encodes CASSRSTGVGSYEQYF.

This clone was detected a few times. The rearrangement links TRBV4-1 to TRBJ2-7; D may be TRBD2 (6 bases). The CDR3 is 15 amino acids. V lost 3 bases, J lost 4 bases, and 16 bases lay in between. Looked up from germline, CDR1 is MGHRA and CDR2 is YSYEKL. CDR3 DNA: TGCGCCAGCAGCCATCCCACGGGGGATGGATACGAGCAGTACTTC. Translating gives CASSHPTGDGYEQYF.

In this sample, this clone turned up a few times. The chain is built from TRBV28 and TRBJ1-2, with D perhaps TRBD1 (5 bases). Trimming cost V 4 bases and J 5 bases, with 8 bases left between them. This CDR3 spans 12 amino acids. Germline CDR1 MDHEN, CDR2 SYDVKM. CDR3 region: CASSSRVYGYTF. CDR3 nucleotides: TGTGCCAGCAGTTCCAGGGTATATGGCTACACCTTC.

This chain connects TRBV6-2 or TRBV6-3 to TRBJ1-1, with TRBD1 matching over 7 bases. Germline V gene data show CDR1 as MNHEY and CDR2 as SVGEGT. CDR3 length equals 12 residues. V trimming: 7 bases; J trimming: 6 bases; junction bases outside the gene matches: 5. CDR3 DNA: TGTGCCAGCACCCCAGGGGGTCCTGAAGCTTTCTTT. Translated: CASTPGGPEAFF.

The chain couples TRBV27 to TRBJ2-1; D unresolved. There are 11 residues in the CDR3. V was shortened by 7 bases and J by 8 bases, with 9 bases between the two germline ends. From germline, CDR1 is MNHEY and CDR2 SMNVEV (reference sequence). CDR3 in amino acids: CASILADEQFF. The CDR3 DNA sequence: TGTGCCAGCATCTTGGCGGATGAGCAGTTCTTC.

The rearrangement joins TRBV7-6 to TRBJ2-5; D possibly corresponds to TRBD1 (6 bases). V dropped 4 bases and J dropped 7 bases, with 19 bases sitting between them. The CDR3 sequence is 15 residues long. Germline V gene lookup returns CDR1 SGHVS and CDR2 FNYEAQ. The CDR3 loop reads CASSSETGARGTQYF. In nucleotides, the CDR3 is TGTGCCAGCAGCTCAGAGACCGGGGCCAGGGGGACCCAGTACTTC.

This chain connects TRBV7-2 to TRBJ2-1, with a possible D match to TRBD1 (7 bases). CDR1 SGHTA and CDR2 FQGNSA come from the germline V gene. V lost 1 base and J lost 7, with 11 bases in between. The CDR3 loop spans 14 amino acids. The CDR3 loop reads CASSLGPGGNEQFF. The CDR3 coding sequence is TGTGCCAGCAGCTTAGGTCCAGGGGGGAATGAGCAGTTCTTC.

The V call is TRBV28, the J call TRBJ2-4, with TRBD1 matching over 10 bases. The CDR3 spans 14 residues. The ends lost 3 bases at V and 7 bases at J; junction bases unmatched: 3. Germline V gives CDR1 MDHEN, CDR2 SYDVKM. Here the CDR3 DNA reads TGTGCCAGCAGTTTCGACAGGGGGCAGAACATTCAGTACTTC. It translates to CASSFDRGQNIQYF.

The chain uses TRBV5-5 and TRBJ2-3; no reliable D call. This CDR3 has 15 residues. Trimming shortened V by 0 bases and J by 0 bases, and 8 bases separated the two germline ends. Germline loops: CDR1 SGHKS, CDR2 YYEKEE (reference sequence). The CDR3 sequence: CASSLDQTSTDTQYF. The CDR3 DNA follows: TGTGCCAGCAGCTTGGATCAGACCAGCACAGATACGCAGTATTTT.

The J gene is TRBJ2-3, the V gene TRBV4-1, with 7 nucleotides matching TRBD1. Looked up from germline, CDR1 is MGHRA and CDR2 is YSYEKL. CDR3 length: 14 amino acids. Trimming at V came to 0 bases and at J to 5 bases, leaving 2 bases not matched to a gene. The CDR3 reads CASSQDYRGDTQYF. The CDR3 region has the DNA TGCGCCAGCAGCCAAGATTACAGGGGAGATACGCAGTATTTT.

This rearrangement joins TRBV7-9 to TRBJ2-2; TRBD1 matches 9 bases. Germline V lookup: CDR1 SEHNR, CDR2 FQNEAQ (reference sequence). The CDR3 has 16 residues. With V trimmed by 2 bases and J by 7 bases, 8 bases remained unmatched. Here the CDR3 reads CASSLRGTGFDGELFF. CDR3 nucleotides: TGTGCCAGCAGCTTAAGGGGGACAGGGTTTGACGGGGAGCTGTTTTTT.

The chain is built from TRBV2 and TRBJ2-2; TRBD1 aligns across 7 bases. There are 15 residues in the CDR3. Losses at the gene ends were 4 bases for V and 1 base for J; bases not matched to a gene: 3. Germline CDR1 is SNHLY and CDR2 is FYNNEI. The CDR3 nucleotides are TGTGCCAGCAGTGCTAGGACAGGGAACACCGGGGAGCTGTTTTTT. Translating it yields CASSARTGNTGELFF.

The chain joins TRBV29-1 to TRBJ2-7; 9 bases align to TRBD1. The V gene end was trimmed by 4 bases and the J gene end by 3 bases; junction bases not matched to a gene: 4. The CDR3 is 13 residues long. Germline values: CDR1 SQVTM, CDR2 ANQGSEA. The CDR3 sequence: CSVAPGQGYEQYF. The CDR3 DNA is TGCAGCGTTGCTCCGGGACAGGGCTACGAGCAGTACTTC.